The present T cell receptor (beta chain) was sequenced within a study of identical twins (dated by TCRdb to 2015 to 2016). Describing the broader study: The study deep-sequenced TCR alpha and beta repertoires from monozygotic twins, unrelated adults of various ages and cord blood to test whether fetal clonotypes persist. To rule out contamination, replicate twin experiments were performed at different times with different library preparation protocols.

The germline V gene (reference sequence) yields DFQATT for CDR1 and SNEGSKA for CDR2. A distance of 17 bases separates the germline ends of V and J, which lose 6 bases and 3 bases respectively. The CDR3 numbers 14 residues from cysteine through phenylalanine. Only CDR3 DNA is held: 42 bases, read in frame from base 1. To note about this clonotype: The antigen it binds to is not known. No much larger clonotype is one base removed from it; base qualities were not supplied.

Every donor was a healthy Caucasian. Three pairs of female monozygotic twins, all aged roughly 18 to 30 years, made up the twin cohort. RNA for TCR libraries was isolated from peripheral blood mononuclear cells. The method was 5' RACE. Sequenced on an Illumina HiSeq 2000. Template switching added a universal primer binding site, and the final cDNA carried a unique molecular identifier that allowed TCR cDNA molecules to be counted accurately. Specific primers in the conserved constant-segment region were used to synthesize first-strand cDNA for the TCR alpha and beta chains. Each cDNA library was double barcoded, with a SMART-Mk sample barcode plus Illumina barcodes, to control for contamination. Two successive PCR steps introduced TruSeq adapter sequences along with Illumina sample barcodes. The Illumina HiSeq platform was used with custom primers to sequence TCR alpha and beta cDNA libraries. The study's processing was this. MiGEC processed the raw reads to extract unique molecular identifiers, while MiXCR was used to determine the CDR3 positions. Recombination models were inferred per individual with the repgenHMM and IGoR tools using an EM algorithm. The tcR package in R was used for shared clonotype analysis, with sharing normalized by the product of cloneset sizes. Out-of-frame nonproductive sequences were analyzed to study raw recombination free of thymic and clonal selection effects. The public reads were reprocessed in TCRdb via fastp at Q25 and MiXCR, keeping in-frame beta chains. For every CDR3 protein sequence, its rows merge into one entry that carries the most common genes and DNA. The V and J calls and clone size are TCRdb's, not the authors'. This sample comprises about 570,000 distinct CDR3 sequences, 9.6% of them detected only once. The top ten hold 2.5% to 3.5% of the sample.

What the study reported, not specific to this receptor: Abundant cord blood beta clonotypes had fewer insertions, young adult naive repertoires showed a similar but weaker trend, and memory repertoires showed no such trend. In monozygotic twins, out-of-frame TCR alpha sharing was systematically underestimated by recombination models, although the models agreed with sharing between unrelated individuals. Zero-insertion analyses could be partly confounded by invariant T cells such as MAIT and iNKT, though diverse VJ usage argued against such confounding for most clonotypes. Because the same donors could not be followed over many years, the conclusions depended on cross-sectional statistical analysis. Compared with coincidental sharing between unrelated individuals, out-of-frame TCR alpha sequences shared between twins had an excess of sequences with low generation probability. In beta out-of-frame sequences, excess twin sharing was weaker, because having fewer shared sequences lowered the signal-to-noise ratio.

The sample also formed part of further work on yellow fever vaccine responses in identical twins. From the second report: The authors reported that the T cell response to vaccination in identical twins appeared partly convergent and partly personalized. The study precisely tracked vaccine-responding T cell clones in identical twins.

The rearrangement combines TRBV20-1 with TRBJ2-5, and the D gene may be TRBD1, 6 bases matching. The receptor's source is a woman aged 18 to 35 in good health. The sequencing sample was made of PBMCs. For the CDR3, the sequence is CSAPPGRGKETQYF. The DNA sequence follows: TGCAGTGCCCCGCCGGGCAGGGGAAAAGAGACCCAGTACTTC.